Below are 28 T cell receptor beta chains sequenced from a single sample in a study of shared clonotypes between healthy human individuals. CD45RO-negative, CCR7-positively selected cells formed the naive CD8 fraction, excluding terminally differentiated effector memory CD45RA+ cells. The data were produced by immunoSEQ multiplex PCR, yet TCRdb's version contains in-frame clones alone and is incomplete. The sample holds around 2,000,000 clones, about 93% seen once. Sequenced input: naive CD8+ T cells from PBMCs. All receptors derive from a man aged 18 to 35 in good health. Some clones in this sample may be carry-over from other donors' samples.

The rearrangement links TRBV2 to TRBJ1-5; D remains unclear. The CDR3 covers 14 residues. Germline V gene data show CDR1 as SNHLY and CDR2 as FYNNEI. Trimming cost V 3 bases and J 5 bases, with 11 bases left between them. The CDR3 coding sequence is TGTGCCAGCAGTGATGCAGTGAAATATCAGCCCCAGCATTTT. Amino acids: CASSDAVKYQPQHF.

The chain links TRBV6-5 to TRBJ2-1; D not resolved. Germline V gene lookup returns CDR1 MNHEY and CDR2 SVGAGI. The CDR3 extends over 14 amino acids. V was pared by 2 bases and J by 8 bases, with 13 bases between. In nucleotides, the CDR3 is TGTGCCAGCAGTTACAGTTCTGGCCCCCATGAGCAGTTCTTC. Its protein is CASSYSSGPHEQFF.

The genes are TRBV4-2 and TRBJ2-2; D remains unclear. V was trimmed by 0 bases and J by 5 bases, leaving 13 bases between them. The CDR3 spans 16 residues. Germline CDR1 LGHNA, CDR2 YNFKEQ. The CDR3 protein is CASSQDGWRWTGELFF. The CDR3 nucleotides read TGTGCCAGCAGCCAAGATGGGTGGCGTTGGACCGGGGAGCTGTTTTTT.

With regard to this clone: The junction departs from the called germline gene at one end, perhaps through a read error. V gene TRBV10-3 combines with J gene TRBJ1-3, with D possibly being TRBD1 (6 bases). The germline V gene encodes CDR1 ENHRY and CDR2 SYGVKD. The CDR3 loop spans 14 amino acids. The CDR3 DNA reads TGTGCCATCACTGAGACAGGTTACCCCTGGACCATATATTTT. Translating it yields CAITETGYPWTIYF.

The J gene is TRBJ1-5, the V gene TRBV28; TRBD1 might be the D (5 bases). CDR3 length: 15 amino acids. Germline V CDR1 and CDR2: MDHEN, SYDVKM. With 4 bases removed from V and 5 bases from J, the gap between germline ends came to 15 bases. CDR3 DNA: TGTGCCAGCAGTTCAACCCGCAGGGAGTATCAGCCCCAGCATTTT. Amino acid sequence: CASSSTRREYQPQHF.

The CDR3, as DNA: TGTGCCAGCAGCTCCTCCCAGAGGAACACCGGGGAGCTGTTTTTT. Amino acids: CASSSSQRNTGELFF. The gene calls are TRBV7-9 and TRBJ2-2; D gene ambiguous. This CDR3 has 15 amino acids. Trimming cost V 4 bases and J 1 base, with 10 bases left between them. Germline CDR1 reads SEHNR; CDR2 reads FQNEAQ (reference sequence).

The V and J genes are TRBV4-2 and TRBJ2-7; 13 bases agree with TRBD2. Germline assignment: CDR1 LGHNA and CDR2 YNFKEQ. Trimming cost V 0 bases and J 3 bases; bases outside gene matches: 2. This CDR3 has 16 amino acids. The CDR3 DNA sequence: TGTGCCAGCAGCCAAGAGGGGACTAGCGGGATCTACGAGCAGTACTTC. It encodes CASSQEGTSGIYEQYF.

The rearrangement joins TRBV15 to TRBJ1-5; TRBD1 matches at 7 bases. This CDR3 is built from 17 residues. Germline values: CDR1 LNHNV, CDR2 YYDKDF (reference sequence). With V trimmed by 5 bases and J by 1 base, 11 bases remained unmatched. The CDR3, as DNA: TGTGCCACCAGCGCCGAGGGGGCTTGGGGGAGCAATCAGCCCCAGCATTTT. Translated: CATSAEGAWGSNQPQHF.

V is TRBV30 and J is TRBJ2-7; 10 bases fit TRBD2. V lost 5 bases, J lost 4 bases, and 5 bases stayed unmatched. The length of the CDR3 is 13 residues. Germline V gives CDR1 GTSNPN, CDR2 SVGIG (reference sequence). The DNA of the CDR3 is TGTGCCTGGGAACTAGCGGGATTTTACGAGCAGTACTTC. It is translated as CAWELAGFYEQYF. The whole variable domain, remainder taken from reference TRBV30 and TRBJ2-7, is SQTIHQWPATLVQPVGSPLSLECTVEGTSNPNLYWYRQAAGRGLQLLFYSVGIGQISSEVPQNLSASRPQDRQFILSSKKLLLSDSGFYLCAWELAGFYEQYFGPGTRLTVT.

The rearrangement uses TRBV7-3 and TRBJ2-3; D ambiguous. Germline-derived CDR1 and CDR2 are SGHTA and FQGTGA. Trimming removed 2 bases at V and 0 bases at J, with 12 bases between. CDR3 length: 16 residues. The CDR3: CASSLLGSLSTDTQYF. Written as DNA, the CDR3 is TGTGCCAGCAGCTTACTGGGCTCTCTTAGCACAGATACGCAGTATTTT.

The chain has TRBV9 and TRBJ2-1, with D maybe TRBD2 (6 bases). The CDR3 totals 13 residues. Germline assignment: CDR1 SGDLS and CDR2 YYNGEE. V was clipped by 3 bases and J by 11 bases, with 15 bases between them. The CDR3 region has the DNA TGTGCCAGCAGCGGCGCGGGACCCGCCCAGCAGTTCTTC. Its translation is CASSGAGPAQQFF.

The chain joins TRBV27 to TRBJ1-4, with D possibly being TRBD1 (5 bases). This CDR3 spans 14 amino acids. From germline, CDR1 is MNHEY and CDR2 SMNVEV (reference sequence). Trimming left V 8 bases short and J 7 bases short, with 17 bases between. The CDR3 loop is CASRPFAGVEKLFF. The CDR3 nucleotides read TGTGCCAGCCGGCCCTTCGCGGGGGTTGAAAAACTGTTTTTT.

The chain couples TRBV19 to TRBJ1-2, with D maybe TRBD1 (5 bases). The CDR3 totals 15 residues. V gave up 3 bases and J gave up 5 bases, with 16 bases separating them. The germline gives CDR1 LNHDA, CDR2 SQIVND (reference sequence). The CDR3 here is CASSIGQGIPYGYTF. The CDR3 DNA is TGTGCCAGTAGTATCGGCCAGGGTATTCCATATGGCTACACCTTC.

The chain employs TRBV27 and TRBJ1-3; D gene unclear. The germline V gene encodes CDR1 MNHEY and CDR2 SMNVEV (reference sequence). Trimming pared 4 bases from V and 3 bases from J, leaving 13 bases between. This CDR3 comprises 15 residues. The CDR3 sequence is CASSSRGVFGNTIYF. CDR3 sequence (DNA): TGTGCCAGCAGTTCTCGCGGGGTATTTGGAAACACCATATATTTT.

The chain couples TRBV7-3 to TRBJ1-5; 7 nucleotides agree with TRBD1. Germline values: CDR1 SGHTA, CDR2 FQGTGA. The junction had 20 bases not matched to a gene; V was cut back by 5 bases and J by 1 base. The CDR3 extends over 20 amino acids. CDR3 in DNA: TGTGCCAGCAGCCTGACCGACAGGGAGGAGGGTATATCGAGCAATCAGCCCCAGCATTTT. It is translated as CASSLTDREEGISSNQPQHF.

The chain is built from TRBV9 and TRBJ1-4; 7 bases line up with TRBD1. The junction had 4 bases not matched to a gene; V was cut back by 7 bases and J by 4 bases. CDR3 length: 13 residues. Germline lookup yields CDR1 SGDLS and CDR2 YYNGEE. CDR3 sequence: CASGDRNNEKLFF. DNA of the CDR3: TGTGCCAGCGGGGACAGAAATAATGAAAAACTGTTTTTT.

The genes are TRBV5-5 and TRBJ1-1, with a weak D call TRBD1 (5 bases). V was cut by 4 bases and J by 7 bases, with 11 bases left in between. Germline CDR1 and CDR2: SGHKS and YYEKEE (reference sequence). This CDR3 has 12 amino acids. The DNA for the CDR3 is TGTGCCAGCAGCCCCGGACAAGATGAAGCTTTCTTT. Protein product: CASSPGQDEAFF.

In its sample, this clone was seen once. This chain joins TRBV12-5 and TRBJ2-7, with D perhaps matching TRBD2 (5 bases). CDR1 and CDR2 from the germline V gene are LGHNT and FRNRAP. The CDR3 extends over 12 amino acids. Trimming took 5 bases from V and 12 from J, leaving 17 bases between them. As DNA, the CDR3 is TGTGCTAGTGGTCTCTTGAGGGCAGGCCTGTACTTC. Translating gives CASGLLRAGLYF.

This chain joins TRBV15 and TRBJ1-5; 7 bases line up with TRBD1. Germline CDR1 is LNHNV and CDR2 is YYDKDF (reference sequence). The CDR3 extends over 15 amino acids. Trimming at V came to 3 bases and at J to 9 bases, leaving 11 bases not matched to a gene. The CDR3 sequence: CATSSIRDSGRPQHF. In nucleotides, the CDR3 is TGTGCCACCAGCAGTATACGGGACAGCGGTAGGCCCCAGCATTTT.

Written as DNA, the CDR3 is TGTGCCAGTAGTATCGGTAGCGGGAGTACCTACGAGCAGTACTTC. Translation: CASSIGSGSTYEQYF. The J gene is TRBJ2-7, the V gene TRBV19; 9 nucleotides align to TRBD2. V was clipped by 3 bases and J by 2 bases; unmatched bases: 5. There are 15 residues in the CDR3. The germline CDR1 and CDR2 sequences are LNHDA and SQIVND (reference sequence).

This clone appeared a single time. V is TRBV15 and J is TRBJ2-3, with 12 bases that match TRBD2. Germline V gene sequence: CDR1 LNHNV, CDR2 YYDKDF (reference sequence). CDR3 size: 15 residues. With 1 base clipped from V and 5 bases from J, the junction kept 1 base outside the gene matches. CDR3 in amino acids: CATSRGGLAGDTQYF. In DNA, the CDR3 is TGTGCCACCAGCAGAGGGGGACTAGCGGGAGATACGCAGTATTTT.

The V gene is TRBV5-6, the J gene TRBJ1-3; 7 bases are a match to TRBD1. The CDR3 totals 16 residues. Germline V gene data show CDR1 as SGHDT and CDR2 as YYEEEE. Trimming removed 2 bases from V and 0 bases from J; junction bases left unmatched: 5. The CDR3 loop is CASSLTGVGSGNTIYF. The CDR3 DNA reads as TGTGCCAGCAGCTTAACAGGGGTTGGCTCTGGAAACACCATATATTTT.

The CDR3 nucleotides are TGCGCCAGCAGCTTGGGGGTTTTTCCTTTTGACTACACCTTC. As protein: CASSLGVFPFDYTF. The chain combines TRBV5-1 with TRBJ1-2; D gene ambiguous. CDR1 and CDR2 (germline): SGHRS, YFSETQ. Trimming shortened V by 0 bases and J by 10 bases, and 16 bases separated the two germline ends. The CDR3 extends over 14 amino acids.

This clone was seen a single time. The CDR3 spells CASSLIGGVSSYEQYF. The CDR3 DNA reads TGTGCCAGCAGCTTGATCGGCGGGGTCAGCTCCTACGAGCAGTACTTC. J is TRBJ2-7 and V is TRBV5-5, with a possible D match to TRBD2 (6 bases). CDR3 size: 16 residues. V lost 1 base to trimming and J lost 0 bases, with 14 bases between them. The V gene's germline CDR1 is SGHKS and CDR2 YYEKEE (reference sequence).

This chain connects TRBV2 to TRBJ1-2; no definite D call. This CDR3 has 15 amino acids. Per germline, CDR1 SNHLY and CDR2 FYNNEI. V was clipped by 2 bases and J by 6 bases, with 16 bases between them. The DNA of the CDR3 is TGTGCCAGCAGTGAAAATAAGGTACCGACTCATGGCTACACCTTC. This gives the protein CASSENKVPTHGYTF.

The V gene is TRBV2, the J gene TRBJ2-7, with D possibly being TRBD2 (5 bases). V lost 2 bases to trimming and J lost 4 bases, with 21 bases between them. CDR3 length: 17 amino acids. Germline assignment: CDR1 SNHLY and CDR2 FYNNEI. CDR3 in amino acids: CASSELGISAEVYEQYF. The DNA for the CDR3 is TGTGCCAGCAGTGAACTTGGAATCTCGGCGGAGGTGTACGAGCAGTACTTC.

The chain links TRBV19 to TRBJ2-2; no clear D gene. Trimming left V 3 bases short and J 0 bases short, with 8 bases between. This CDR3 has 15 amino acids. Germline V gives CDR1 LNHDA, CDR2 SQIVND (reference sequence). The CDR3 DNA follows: TGTGCCAGTAGTATTTGGCGGTCGAACACCGGGGAGCTGTTTTTT. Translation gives CASSIWRSNTGELFF.

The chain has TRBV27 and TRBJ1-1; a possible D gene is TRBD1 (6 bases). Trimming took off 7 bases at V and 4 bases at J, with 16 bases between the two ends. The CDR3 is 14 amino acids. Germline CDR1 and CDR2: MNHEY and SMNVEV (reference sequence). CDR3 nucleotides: TGTGCCAGCACAAGAATGGGGGCGCTCACTGAAGCTTTCTTT. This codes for CASTRMGALTEAFF.